Listed here are 10 T cell receptor beta chains from one sample, sequenced in a study of post-analysis software for immune sequencing data (dated by TCRdb to between 2014 and 2017). What the authors observed across the whole study: A handful of TRBV segments, including TRBV5-6, TRBV5-1 and TRBV20-1, were significantly more frequent in patients than controls.

Antigens for these TCRs are unknown. Library construction relied on PCR. Sequenced using an Illumina HiSeq 2500. To reduce PCR and sequencing biases, unique molecular identifiers were built into the TCR beta cDNA libraries. TCRdb passed the public sequencing reads through fastp at Q25 and MiXCR, retaining productive beta sequences. Records with the same CDR3 protein are collapsed into one entry carrying the most frequent genes and DNA. For this sample the table gives 170,000 or so distinct CDR3 sequences, of which approximately 28% were detected only once. Approximately 1.4% of the sample is taken by the ten largest. The sample consisted of blood. These receptors were obtained from a girl under 18 with multiple sclerosis.

This clonotype came up many times. The chain couples TRBV5-1 to TRBJ2-5; 8 bases fit TRBD1. Germline V gene sequence: CDR1 SGHRS, CDR2 YFSETQ. The trim removed 3 bases at V and 3 bases at J, leaving 4 bases unmatched. The CDR3 length is 14 residues. The CDR3, as DNA: TGCGCCAGCAGCTCCGGACAGGGCGAAGAGACCCAGTACTTC. It is translated as CASSSGQGEETQYF.

About this clonotype: A single base separates this from a much larger clone, so it may be a read error. V gene TRBV29-1 combines with J gene TRBJ2-1; D may be TRBD1 (5 bases). The CDR3 consists of 12 residues. Germline V lookup: CDR1 SQVTM, CDR2 ANQGSEA. V lost 5 bases, J lost 7 bases, and 12 bases lay in between. The CDR3 protein is CSVFVRGNEQFF. The CDR3 nucleotides are TGCAGCGTTTTCGTAAGGGGTAATGAGCAGTTCTTC.

This clonotype has ten or more counts. The chain is built from TRBV29-1 and TRBJ2-4; either TRBD1 or TRBD2 may fit D (5 bases each). This CDR3 contains 18 residues. V lost 0 bases, J lost 4 bases, and 22 bases lay in between. Germline V gene data show CDR1 as SQVTM and CDR2 as ANQGSEA. CDR3 coding DNA: TGCAGCGTTGAAGATCTTGGGGGAGCCTACTCGGGGAAAAACATTCAGTACTTC. Translated, it gives CSVEDLGGAYSGKNIQYF.

This clonotype occurred once. This chain joins TRBV6-6 and TRBJ2-3; TRBD2 matches 13 bases. There are 17 residues in the CDR3. Germline V gives CDR1 MNHNY, CDR2 SVGAGI (reference sequence). With 8 bases clipped from V and 6 bases from J, the junction kept 14 bases outside the gene matches. The CDR3 sequence: CASSQLGTSGILDTQYF. CDR3 coding DNA: TGTGCCAGCTCACAACTTGGGACTAGCGGGATTTTGGATACGCAGTATTTT.

V and J are TRBV30 and TRBJ2-7; weak D call: TRBD1 (5 bases). This CDR3 has 12 amino acids. V lost 1 base and J lost 1, with 5 bases in between. Germline V gives CDR1 GTSNPN, CDR2 SVGIG (reference sequence). DNA of the CDR3: TGTGCCTGGAGTGACAGGTCCTACGAGCAGTACTTC. Residues: CAWSDRSYEQYF. The full variable domain, with the rest looked up from reference TRBV30 and TRBJ2-7, is SQTIHQWPATLVQPVGSPLSLECTVEGTSNPNLYWYRQAAGRGLQLLFYSVGIGQISSEVPQNLSASRPQDRQFILSSKKLLLSDSGFYLCAWSDRSYEQYFGPGTRLTVT.

On this clonotype itself: Being one base from a much bigger clone, this may be a read error. The conserved phenylalanine or tryptophan is not found at the CDR3 terminus, so this likely reflects a read error. The rearrangement joins TRBV27 to TRBJ1-5; D is uncertain. The CDR3 contains 14 residues. The germline gives CDR1 MNHEY, CDR2 SMNVEV (reference sequence). V lost 6 bases, J lost 3 bases, and 12 bases lay in between. The CDR3 nucleotides read TGTGCCAGCAGAAGCATGTGGGACAATCAGCCCCAGCATGTT. Protein product: CASRSMWDNQPQHV.

This clonotype appeared a few times. The chain employs TRBV7-8 and TRBJ1-4; TRBD1 might be the D (5 bases). V lost 1 base, J lost 7 bases, and 19 bases lay in between. Germline V lookup: CDR1 SGHVS, CDR2 FQNEAQ. The CDR3 sequence is 17 residues long. CDR3 sequence: CASSLGASGAWGEKLFF. DNA of the CDR3: TGTGCCAGCAGCTTAGGAGCCAGTGGGGCCTGGGGTGAAAAACTGTTTTTT.

CDR3 in amino acids: CSGQGAYGYTF. The CDR3 region has the DNA TGCAGCGGACAGGGGGCATATGGCTACACCTTC. The rearrangement joins TRBV29-1 to TRBJ1-2; 10 positions agree with TRBD1. V shed 7 bases and J 5 bases; nucleotides not matched to a gene: 1. The CDR3 covers 11 residues. Germline CDR1 SQVTM, CDR2 ANQGSEA. Based on the CDR3 plus reference TRBV29-1 and TRBJ1-2, the full variable domain is SAVISQKPSRDICQRGTSLTIQCQVDSQVTMMFWYRQQPGQSLTLIATANQGSEATYESGFVIDKFPISRPNLTFSTLTVSNMSPEDSSIYLCSGQGAYGYTFGSGTRLTVV.

At least ten counts were recorded for this clonotype. The chain carries TRBV5-1 and TRBJ2-7, with TRBD1 matching 8 bases. The CDR3 length is 16 residues. The ends lost 0 bases at V and 5 bases at J; junction bases unmatched: 10. CDR1 SGHRS and CDR2 YFSETQ come from the germline V gene. DNA of the CDR3: TGCGCCAGCAGCTTGGCTCGGGGGACAGGAAGAAACGAGCAGTACTTC. This translates into CASSLARGTGRNEQYF.

This clonotype has a handful of counts. The gene calls are TRBV15 and TRBJ2-3, with a tentative D call TRBD2 (5 bases). This CDR3 spans 15 amino acids. V lost 3 bases, J lost 4 bases, and 14 bases lay in between. CDR1 and CDR2 from the germline V gene are LNHNV and YYDKDF (reference sequence). The CDR3 protein is CATSRDLGRPDTQYF. CDR3 nucleotides: TGTGCCACCAGCAGGGACTTAGGGAGACCAGATACGCAGTATTTT. Combining the CDR3 with reference TRBV15 and TRBJ2-3 gives the whole variable domain DAMVIQNPRYQVTQFGKPVTLSCSQTLNHNVMYWYQQKSSQAPKLLFHYYDKDFNNEADTPDNFQSRRPNTSFCFLDIRSPGLGDTAMYLCATSRDLGRPDTQYFGPGTRLTVL.